A selection of T cell receptor beta chains follows, all from one sample in a study of T cell repertoires in cytomegalovirus infection. TCRdb independently ran MiXCR on the reads; one entry per CDR3 protein. The table shows approximately 70,000 distinct CDR3 sequences, with about 20% occurring only once. Their target antigens are unknown. Sample: CD8+ T cells from cultured PBMCs, taken from culture after CMV antigen stimulation. The origin of the receptors is a human donor in good health (CMV status not recorded). Some clones in this sample may be carry-over from other donors' samples. Each CDR3 is given with its conserved first and last residue. A D gene is named only where the DNA matches it firmly. The size field is filled for only some rows; it gives once, few, many or a size class.

clone size: NA
D gene: NA
V gene: TRBV10-2
J gene: TRBJ1-1
CDR3 protein: CASSAPQDNTEAFF
CDR3 DNA: TGCGCCAGCAGTGCACCCCAGGACAACACTGAAGCTTTCTTT

clone size: NA
D gene: NA
V gene: TRBV5-5
J gene: TRBJ1-5
CDR3 protein: CASSFRARWSNQPQHF
CDR3 DNA: TGTGCCAGCAGCTTCAGGGCGCGTTGGAGCAATCAGCCCCAGCATTTT

clone size: few
D gene: NA
V gene: TRBV19
J gene: TRBJ1-1
CDR3 protein: CASAIREEAFF
CDR3 DNA: TGTGCCAGTGCAATACGGGAAGAAGCTTTCTTT

clone size: few
D gene: NA
V gene: TRBV6-5
J gene: TRBJ2-1
CDR3 protein: CASSRTSYNEQFF
CDR3 DNA: TGTGCCAGCAGTCGGACCTCCTACAATGAGCAGTTCTTC

clone size: few
D gene: NA
V gene: TRBV7-6
J gene: TRBJ2-3
CDR3 protein: CASSFLTWDTQYF
CDR3 DNA: TGTGCCAGCAGCTTCCTTACTTGGGATACGCAGTATTTT

clone size: few
D gene: TRBD2
V gene: TRBV11-2
J gene: TRBJ2-5
CDR3 protein: CASSRQRGGPGETQYF
CDR3 DNA: TGTGCCAGCAGCCGACAGCGGGGGGGCCCGGGGGAGACCCAGTACTTC

clone size: few
D gene: TRBD1
V gene: TRBV7-6
J gene: TRBJ2-7
CDR3 protein: CASSFSQGALREQYF
CDR3 DNA: TGTGCCAGCAGCTTCTCCCAGGGGGCTCTACGCGAGCAGTACTTC

clone size: NA
D gene: NA
V gene: TRBV24-1
J gene: TRBJ2-7
CDR3 protein: CATSDSKYEQYF
CDR3 DNA: TGTGCCACCAGTGATTCGAAGTACGAGCAGTACTTC

clone size: few
D gene: NA
V gene: TRBV20-1
J gene: TRBJ1-3
CDR3 protein: CSAVSSSNTIYF
CDR3 DNA: TGCAGTGCAGTCTCCTCTAGTAACACCATATATTTT

clone size: few
D gene: NA
V gene: TRBV7-6
J gene: TRBJ2-7
CDR3 protein: CASSLAESYEQYF
CDR3 DNA: TGTGCCAGCAGCTTAGCGGAGTCGTACGAGCAGTACTTC

clone size: few
D gene: TRBD1
V gene: TRBV9
J gene: TRBJ2-3
CDR3 protein: CASSPPDRTDTQYF
CDR3 DNA: TGTGCCAGCAGCCCTCCGGACAGGACAGATACGCAGTATTTT

clone size: NA
D gene: TRBD2
V gene: TRBV12-3/TRBV12-4
J gene: TRBJ2-2
CDR3 protein: CASSSGAGELFF
CDR3 DNA: TGTGCCAGTTCTAGCGGGGCCGGGGAGCTGTTTTTT

clone size: few
D gene: TRBD1
V gene: TRBV7-2
J gene: TRBJ1-4
CDR3 protein: CASSLQTGLINEKLFF
CDR3 DNA: TGTGCCAGCAGCTTACAGACAGGGCTCATTAATGAAAAACTGTTTTTT

clone size: few
D gene: NA
V gene: TRBV28
J gene: TRBJ1-1
CDR3 protein: CASTITRFGGSVLPNTEAFF
CDR3 DNA: TGTGCCAGCACTATTACGAGGTTCGGAGGATCTGTCCTGCCGAACACTGAAGCTTTCTTT

clone size: once
D gene: NA
V gene: TRBV7-9
J gene: TRBJ2-2
CDR3 protein: CASSPRGRRSDTGELFF
CDR3 DNA: TGTGCCAGCAGTCCTCGGGGCAGGCGGTCGGACACCGGGGAGCTGTTTTTT

clone size: NA
D gene: NA
V gene: TRBV7-6
J gene: TRBJ2-5
CDR3 protein: CASSSPGGLGETQYF
CDR3 DNA: TGTGCCAGCAGCTCGCCCGGGGGGCTCGGAGAGACCCAGTACTTC

clone size: many
D gene: NA
V gene: TRBV11-2
J gene: TRBJ2-7
CDR3 protein: CASSLSYPPYEQYF
CDR3 DNA: TGTGCCAGCAGCTTATCATATCCGCCCTACGAGCAGTACTTC

clone size: few
D gene: NA
V gene: TRBV27
J gene: TRBJ2-7
CDR3 protein: CASSLMTAYEQYF
CDR3 DNA: TGTGCCAGCAGTTTAATGACCGCTTACGAGCAGTACTTC

clone size: NA
D gene: NA
V gene: TRBV5-4
J gene: TRBJ2-1
CDR3 protein: CASSEQGNEQFF
CDR3 DNA: TGTGCCAGCAGCGAACAGGGTAATGAGCAGTTCTTC

clone size: NA
D gene: NA
V gene: TRBV6-1
J gene: TRBJ1-1
CDR3 protein: CASSWQGTEAFF
CDR3 DNA: TGTGCCAGCAGTTGGCAGGGCACTGAAGCTTTCTTT

clone size: NA
D gene: NA
V gene: TRBV15
J gene: TRBJ1-2
CDR3 protein: CATSRAGVLYGYTF
CDR3 DNA: TGTGCCACCAGCAGAGCGGGTGTTCTCTATGGCTACACCTTC

clone size: NA
D gene: TRBD1
V gene: TRBV7-8
J gene: TRBJ1-5
CDR3 protein: CASSPDGTGAYSNQPQHF
CDR3 DNA: TGTGCCAGCAGCCCAGACGGGACAGGGGCTTATAGCAATCAGCCCCAGCATTTT

clone size: NA
D gene: NA
V gene: TRBV7-2
J gene: TRBJ2-3
CDR3 protein: CASSRDLGVPSPDTQYF
CDR3 DNA: TGTGCCAGCAGCCGGGACTTAGGGGTACCCTCCCCAGATACGCAGTATTTT

clone size: few
D gene: TRBD2
V gene: TRBV7-8
J gene: TRBJ2-2
CDR3 protein: CASSLVPPGLAVIPGELFF
CDR3 DNA: TGTGCCAGCAGCTTAGTCCCGCCGGGACTAGCGGTGATCCCCGGGGAGCTGTTTTTT

clone size: NA
D gene: NA
V gene: TRBV25-1
J gene: TRBJ1-2
CDR3 protein: CASSGRPSGYTF
CDR3 DNA: TGTGCCAGCAGTGGTCGGCCGTCTGGCTACACCTTC

clone size: NA
D gene: NA
V gene: TRBV27
J gene: TRBJ1-5
CDR3 protein: CDSSLYSNQPQHF
CDR3 DNA: TGTGACAGCAGTTTGTATAGCAATCAGCCCCAGCATTTT

clone size: NA
D gene: NA
V gene: TRBV25-1
J gene: TRBJ1-4
CDR3 protein: CASSEGHIYNEKLFF
CDR3 DNA: TGTGCCAGCAGTGAGGGACACATCTATAATGAAAAACTGTTTTTT

clone size: few
D gene: NA
V gene: TRBV30
J gene: TRBJ2-3
CDR3 protein: CAWSVSLATDTQYF
CDR3 DNA: TGTGCCTGGAGTGTATCGTTAGCCACAGATACGCAGTATTTT

clone size: few
D gene: NA
V gene: TRBV2
J gene: TRBJ1-2
CDR3 protein: CASSEGGHGYTF
CDR3 DNA: TGTGCCAGCAGTGAGGGGGGCCATGGCTACACCTTC

clone size: NA
D gene: NA
V gene: TRBV11-3
J gene: TRBJ1-1
CDR3 protein: CASSLGGATTEAFF
CDR3 DNA: TGTGCCAGCAGCTTAGGGGGGGCAACCACTGAAGCTTTCTTT

clone size: NA
D gene: NA
V gene: TRBV7-6
J gene: TRBJ2-1
CDR3 protein: CASSLGLVDEQFF
CDR3 DNA: TGTGCCAGCAGCTTAGGTCTCGTAGATGAGCAGTTCTTC

clone size: few
D gene: NA
V gene: TRBV5-3
J gene: TRBJ1-1
CDR3 protein: CARGPLDSTMNTEAFF
CDR3 DNA: TGTGCCAGAGGCCCCTTGGACAGCACCATGAACACTGAAGCTTTCTTT

clone size: few
D gene: TRBD2
V gene: TRBV15
J gene: TRBJ2-7
CDR3 protein: CATSGSGDPFEQYF
CDR3 DNA: TGTGCCACCAGCGGAAGCGGGGATCCCTTCGAGCAGTACTTC

clone size: once
D gene: TRBD1
V gene: TRBV12-3/TRBV12-4
J gene: TRBJ2-7
CDR3 protein: CASVSGTESSYEQYF
CDR3 DNA: TGTGCCAGCGTATCCGGGACAGAGAGCTCCTACGAGCAGTACTTC

clone size: NA
D gene: NA
V gene: TRBV6-6
J gene: TRBJ1-1
CDR3 protein: CASSYGGVWTEAFF
CDR3 DNA: TGTGCCAGCAGTTATGGGGGAGTGTGGACTGAAGCTTTCTTT

clone size: NA
D gene: TRBD1
V gene: TRBV7-9
J gene: TRBJ1-2
CDR3 protein: CASSEPGTDTNYGYTF
CDR3 DNA: TGTGCCAGCAGCGAACCCGGGACAGATACGAACTATGGCTACACCTTC

clone size: few
D gene: NA
V gene: TRBV4-1
J gene: TRBJ2-7
CDR3 protein: CASSQVSEFPYEQYF
CDR3 DNA: TGCGCCAGCAGCCAAGTCTCCGAATTTCCCTACGAGCAGTACTTC

clone size: few
D gene: TRBD2
V gene: TRBV5-6
J gene: TRBJ2-3
CDR3 protein: CASSSGGYTQYF
CDR3 DNA: TGTGCCAGCAGCTCCGGGGGGTATACGCAGTATTTT

clone size: NA
D gene: TRBD1
V gene: TRBV24-1
J gene: TRBJ2-7
CDR3 protein: CATSESPGQEYEQYF
CDR3 DNA: TGTGCCACCAGTGAATCACCGGGACAGGAATACGAGCAGTACTTC

clone size: NA
D gene: TRBD2
V gene: TRBV5-4
J gene: TRBJ2-3
CDR3 protein: CASSFAGLAVTDTQYF
CDR3 DNA: TGTGCCAGCAGCTTCGCCGGACTAGCGGTCACAGATACGCAGTATTTT

clone size: NA
D gene: TRBD1
V gene: TRBV6-2/TRBV6-3
J gene: TRBJ1-4
CDR3 protein: CASSYSGTGWEKLFF
CDR3 DNA: TGTGCCAGCAGTTACTCGGGGACAGGGTGGGAAAAACTGTTTTTT

clone size: NA
D gene: NA
V gene: TRBV7-9
J gene: TRBJ2-7
CDR3 protein: CASRASNEQYF
CDR3 DNA: TGTGCCAGCAGGGCAAGCAACGAGCAGTACTTC

clone size: NA
D gene: TRBD2
V gene: TRBV7-9
J gene: TRBJ2-3
CDR3 protein: CASSIRTSGDPDTQYF
CDR3 DNA: TGTGCCAGCAGCATCCGGACTAGCGGGGACCCAGATACGCAGTATTTT

clone size: few
D gene: NA
V gene: TRBV7-9
J gene: TRBJ2-3
CDR3 protein: CASSLEPTDTQYF
CDR3 DNA: TGTGCCAGCAGCTTAGAACCCACAGATACGCAGTATTTT

clone size: NA
D gene: NA
V gene: TRBV27
J gene: TRBJ1-3
CDR3 protein: CASSLSPPNSGNTIYF
CDR3 DNA: TGTGCCAGCAGTTTAAGCCCCCCGAACTCTGGAAACACCATATATTTT

clone size: few
D gene: TRBD1
V gene: TRBV7-9
J gene: TRBJ1-4
CDR3 protein: CASSSGGGTNEKLFF
CDR3 DNA: TGTGCCAGCAGCTCGGGAGGGGGCACTAATGAAAAACTGTTTTTT

clone size: NA
D gene: NA
V gene: TRBV12-3/TRBV12-4
J gene: TRBJ1-4
CDR3 protein: CASTPVGVEKLFF
CDR3 DNA: TGTGCCAGCACTCCCGTGGGAGTAGAAAAACTGTTTTTT

clone size: NA
D gene: NA
V gene: TRBV6-1
J gene: TRBJ1-5
CDR3 protein: CASSEEVGNQPQHF
CDR3 DNA: TGTGCCAGCAGTGAGGAGGTTGGCAATCAGCCCCAGCATTTT

clone size: many
D gene: NA
V gene: TRBV4-1
J gene: TRBJ2-5
CDR3 protein: CASSQERTIQETQYF
CDR3 DNA: TGCGCCAGCAGCCAAGAAAGGACCATCCAAGAGACCCAGTACTTC

clone size: NA
D gene: NA
V gene: TRBV20-1
J gene: TRBJ2-1
CDR3 protein: CSARSRDLMIEQFF
CDR3 DNA: TGCAGTGCCAGATCCCGGGACTTGATGATTGAGCAGTTCTTC

clone size: few
D gene: NA
V gene: TRBV7-2
J gene: TRBJ1-6
CDR3 protein: CASSLVDITGSPLHF
CDR3 DNA: TGTGCCAGCAGCTTAGTAGACATAACGGGTTCACCCCTCCACTTT

clone size: NA
D gene: NA
V gene: TRBV29-1
J gene: TRBJ1-2
CDR3 protein: CSVDQSNYGYTF
CDR3 DNA: TGCAGCGTTGATCAGAGTAACTATGGCTACACCTTC

clone size: NA
D gene: TRBD1
V gene: TRBV7-2
J gene: TRBJ2-4
CDR3 protein: CASSLEGTGVKNIQYF
CDR3 DNA: TGTGCCAGCAGCTTAGAGGGGACAGGGGTAAAAAACATTCAGTACTTC

clone size: few
D gene: TRBD2
V gene: TRBV29-1
J gene: TRBJ2-1
CDR3 protein: CSGGLAAYNEQFF
CDR3 DNA: TGCAGCGGAGGACTAGCAGCCTACAATGAGCAGTTCTTC